This passage covers 9 T cell receptor beta chains from one sample sequenced in a study of T cell responses to AZD1222 COVID-19 vaccine. Generated by immunoSEQ multiplex PCR, the TCRdb table keeps only in-frame clones and is missing some. This sample carries roughly 96,000 clones, 88% of them seen once, and the ten largest clones take 9% to 14%. Sequences were derived from peripheral blood, sampled 28 days after the second AZD1222 dose. The receptors come from an adult who received the AZD1222 COVID-19 vaccine.

The V and J genes are TRBV3-1 (or the pseudogene TRBV3-2) and TRBJ1-5; 8 nucleotides line up with TRBD1. Germline V gene lookup returns CDR1 LGHDT and CDR2 YNNKEL (reference sequence). V was pared by 6 bases and J by 7 bases, with 23 bases of the junction left unmatched. This CDR3 has 19 amino acids. CDR3: CASSPNHPYFDRTGQPQHF. The CDR3, as DNA: TGTGCCAGCAGTCCCAATCATCCCTACTTCGACAGGACAGGGCAGCCCCAGCATTTT.

The genes are TRBV5-8 and TRBJ1-1; 7 nucleotides line up with TRBD1. The germline CDR1 and CDR2 sequences are SGHTS and YDEGEE. The CDR3 loop spans 15 amino acids. The ends lost 2 bases at V and 0 bases at J; junction bases unmatched: 4. The CDR3 here is CASSFDGTVNTEAFF. For the CDR3, the DNA is TGTGCCAGCAGCTTTGACGGGACAGTGAACACTGAAGCTTTCTTT. Variable domain in full (rest from reference TRBV5-8 and TRBJ1-1): EAGVTQSPTHLIKTRGQQATLRCSPISGHTSVYWYQQALGLGLQFLLWYDEGEERNRGNFPPRFSGRQFPNYSSELNVNALELEDSALYLCASSFDGTVNTEAFFGQGTRLTVV.

The chain carries TRBV4-2 and TRBJ1-3, with 8 bases lining up with TRBD1. V lost 4 bases and J lost 0; bases outside the gene matches: 8. The CDR3 extends over 17 amino acids. The germline V gene has CDR1 LGHNA and CDR2 YNFKEQ. CDR3 nucleotides: TGTGCCAGCAGCCGCCCGACAGGGGAAAGCTCTGGAAACACCATATATTTT. This codes for CASSRPTGESSGNTIYF.

This chain links TRBV18 with TRBJ1-6; the D is unclear. The V end lost 2 bases, the J end lost 9 bases, and 14 bases lay between the germline ends. This CDR3 has 15 amino acids. Germline V gives CDR1 KGHSH, CDR2 LQKENI. This chain's CDR3 is CASSPERGAISPLHF. The CDR3 DNA is TGTGCCAGCTCACCAGAACGAGGAGCGATTTCACCCCTCCACTTT.

With regard to this clone: The germline gene is not matched at one end of the junction; a read error may be the cause. This chain joins TRBV11-3 and TRBJ1-2; 9 bases agree with TRBD1. The CDR3 has 12 residues. Germline values: CDR1 SGHNT, CDR2 YENEEA. CDR3 sequence: CASSQRGDRAYF. The CDR3, as DNA: TGTGCCAGCAGCCAAAGAGGGGACAGGGCTTACTTC.

The chain recombines TRBV19 with TRBJ1-5; 8 bases are a match to TRBD1. The CDR3 spans 15 residues. Germline V CDR1 and CDR2: LNHDA, SQIVND (reference sequence). Losses at the gene ends were 3 bases for V and 6 bases for J; bases not matched to a gene: 7. The CDR3 DNA sequence: TGTGCCAGTAGTATGGGGCAGGGGGCGGCTCAGCCCCAGCATTTT. This sequence encodes CASSMGQGAAQPQHF.

The chain has TRBV28 and TRBJ2-5, with TRBD1 as a possible D gene (6 bases). The V end was cut by 5 bases, the J end by 2 bases, with 18 bases between. Germline CDR1 is MDHEN and CDR2 is SYDVKM. This CDR3 contains 16 residues. The CDR3 coding sequence is TGTGCCAGCAGTACAATCATGAGGGACATACAAGAGACCCAGTACTTC. Translation gives CASSTIMRDIQETQYF.

CDR3 in amino acids: CATSRGVKGSQPQHF. CDR3 DNA: TGTGCCACCAGCCGGGGGGTTAAGGGGTCTCAGCCCCAGCATTTT. J is TRBJ1-5 and V is TRBV2; D may be TRBD1 (5 bases). The CDR3 spans 15 residues. V lost 10 bases and J 6 bases, leaving 22 bases between the germline ends. Germline CDR1 and CDR2: SNHLY and FYNNEI.

This chain uses TRBV19 with TRBJ1-5; D is ambiguous. There are 14 residues in the CDR3. Germline loops: CDR1 LNHDA, CDR2 SQIVND (reference sequence). Trimming pared 6 bases from V and 0 bases from J, leaving 9 bases between. The CDR3 DNA reads as TGTGCCAGTAGCAAGGGATATAGCAATCAGCCCCAGCATTTT. Protein: CASSKGYSNQPQHF.